The clone carrying this T cell receptor (beta chain) was seen only a few times. The sample is drawn from a study of CD8+ T cells in alopecia areata. The CDR3 totals 13 residues. Germline CDR1 reads SNHLY; CDR2 reads FYNNEI. V was clipped by 5 bases and J by 12 bases, with 16 bases between them. Once RNA had been extracted, it was reverse transcribed into cDNA to act as the sequencing template. The table came from immunoSEQ multiplex PCR; TCRdb's copy has only in-frame clones and leaves some out. The table lists about 180,000 clones, roughly 50% of them singletons. Noted treatment: oral pan-JAK inhibitor, 5-10 mg twice daily.

The chain is built from TRBV2 and TRBJ1-4, with D perhaps TRBD1 (5 bases). The TCR originated in a human donor with alopecia areata. The sample consisted of CD8+ T cells sorted from blood, taken at week 24, from a patient treated with tofacitinib. The CDR3 region is CASSPALQGELFF. CDR3 coding DNA: TGTGCCAGCAGTCCCGCGCTTCAGGGAGAACTGTTTTTT.